The 19 T cell receptor beta chains below were found in one sample sequenced in a study of sequential checkpoint blockade in melanoma. The assay was immunoSEQ multiplex PCR, and TCRdb's table has in-frame clones only and misses some. The sample comprises fewer than 30,000 clones, approximately 80% of which are singletons, and 13% rests with the top ten. Treatment here: randomized to nivolumab then ipilimumab (arm A) or the reverse (arm B). Material: CD8+ T cells sorted from blood (inferred from file names), obtained from a patient given nivolumab and ipilimumab in sequence. The source of these receptors is a human donor with melanoma.

The rearrangement uses TRBV9 and TRBJ2-3, with TRBD2 identical over 9 bases. In germline, CDR1 is SGDLS, CDR2 YYNGEE. The CDR3 totals 16 residues. The trim removed 4 bases at V and 4 bases at J, leaving 10 bases unmatched. Here the CDR3 DNA reads TGTGCCAGCAGCATTCCCTCTGGCGGGGGGGCAGATACGCAGTATTTT. Protein: CASSIPSGGGADTQYF.

This clone turned up a few times. The V call is TRBV5-6, the J call TRBJ2-5; maybe TRBD2 (5 bases). The CDR3 loop spans 17 amino acids. V lost 0 bases to trimming and J lost 1 base, with 16 bases between them. Germline V CDR1 and CDR2: SGHDT, YYEEEE. CDR3 loop: CASSLAVRGSRQETQYF. For the CDR3, the DNA is TGTGCCAGCAGCTTGGCGGTCCGGGGTAGCCGCCAAGAGACCCAGTACTTC. Full variable domain (outside the CDR3, taken from reference TRBV5-6 and TRBJ2-5): DAGVTQSPTHLIKTRGQQVTLRCSPKSGHDTVSWYQQALGQGPQFIFQYYEEEERQRGNFPDRFSGHQFPNYSSELNVNALLLGDSALYLCASSLAVRGSRQETQYFGPGTRLLVL.

V gene TRBV28 combines with J gene TRBJ2-2; 8 bases align to TRBD2. The CDR3 is 17 amino acids. V lost 3 bases, J lost 1 base, and 7 bases stayed unmatched. CDR1 is MDHEN and CDR2 is SYDVKM in the germline V gene. The DNA for the CDR3 is TGTGCCAGCAGTTTGGCGGGGGGACTTTTGAACACCGGGGAGCTGTTTTTT. This gives the protein CASSLAGGLLNTGELFF.

The gene calls are TRBV6-1 and TRBJ2-7, with D possibly TRBD2 on 6 matching bases. V was clipped by 6 bases and J by 2 bases, with 11 bases between them. This CDR3 has 13 amino acids. CDR1 and CDR2 (germline): MNHNS, SASEGT. This CDR3 is CASSEWGAYEQYF. In DNA form, the CDR3 reads TGTGCCAGCAGCGAATGGGGGGCCTACGAGCAGTACTTC.

The chain carries TRBV10-3 and TRBJ2-7, with 11 bases that match TRBD1. J gave up 5 bases and V 7 bases, and 4 bases lay outside the gene matches. The CDR3 spans 13 residues. Germline V gives CDR1 ENHRY, CDR2 SYGVKD. Here the CDR3 reads CAITRGQGDEQYF. CDR3 nucleotides: TGTGCCATCACCCGGGGACAGGGGGACGAGCAGTACTTC.

The chain uses TRBV7-9 and TRBJ2-5, with D possibly TRBD1 on 5 matching bases. Trimming stripped 5 bases from V and 3 bases from J, with 13 bases between. Germline CDR1 and CDR2: SEHNR and FQNEAQ (reference sequence). This CDR3 is 14 amino acids long. CDR3 coding DNA: TGTGCCAGCAGCCCCCTCGACAGAAAAGAGACCCAGTACTTC. It encodes CASSPLDRKETQYF. Full variable domain (remainder filled in from reference TRBV7-9 and TRBJ2-5): DTGVSQNPRHKITKRGQNVTFRCDPISEHNRLYWYRQTLGQGPEFLTYFQNEAQLEKSRLLSDRFSAERPKGSFSTLEIQRTEQGDSAMYLCASSPLDRKETQYFGPGTRLLVL.

The rearrangement links TRBV4-3 to TRBJ2-5, with a tentative D call TRBD1 (6 bases). V shed 0 bases and J shed 1 base, with 9 bases lying between them. Germline V gene data show CDR1 as LGHNA and CDR2 as YSLEER. The CDR3 covers 15 residues. DNA of the CDR3: TGCGCCAGCAGCCAAGATGGGGGCCTCCAAGAGACCCAGTACTTC. As protein: CASSQDGGLQETQYF.

This clone was picked up one time. The J gene is TRBJ2-7, the V gene TRBV7-9; TRBD1 aligns across 7 bases. After removal of 2 bases from V and 4 bases from J, the junction contained 8 bases not matched to a gene. Per germline, CDR1 SEHNR and CDR2 FQNEAQ (reference sequence). This CDR3 spans 15 amino acids. CDR3 loop: CASSLQGTERYEQYF. In DNA form, the CDR3 reads TGTGCCAGCAGCTTACAGGGGACAGAAAGGTACGAGCAGTACTTC.

The chain has TRBV6-1 and TRBJ2-1; D is perhaps TRBD2 (6 bases). Trimming pared 3 bases from V and 4 bases from J, leaving 16 bases between. The germline gives CDR1 MNHNS, CDR2 SASEGT. CDR3 size: 16 residues. CDR3 in amino acids: CASSDEASGEYNEQFF. Written as DNA, the CDR3 is TGTGCCAGCAGTGATGAGGCCTCGGGAGAATACAATGAGCAGTTCTTC.

Concerning this clone: This likely came from a read error, as a far larger clone is one base away. The V gene is TRBV4-2, the J gene TRBJ1-2, with 10 bases matching TRBD1. CDR3 size: 16 residues. From germline, CDR1 is LGHNA and CDR2 YNFKEQ. Unmatched junction bases numbered 6, after V lost 2 bases and J lost 3 bases. In nucleotides, the CDR3 is TGTGCCAGCAGCCAACCGGGACAGGGGACGGACTATGGCTACACCTTC. It yields the protein CASSQPGQGTDYGYTF.

The chain recombines TRBV19 with TRBJ2-2, with TRBD1 matching 7 bases. V shed 6 bases and J 3 bases; nucleotides not matched to a gene: 7. Germline CDR1 and CDR2: LNHDA and SQIVND (reference sequence). The CDR3 consists of 15 residues. The CDR3 sequence: CASRPWTGDTGELFF. The CDR3 DNA sequence: TGTGCCAGTAGACCCTGGACAGGAGACACCGGGGAGCTGTTTTTT.

The rearrangement uses TRBV19 and TRBJ2-3; 10 nucleotides match TRBD2. Trimming cost V 7 bases and J 0 bases; bases outside gene matches: 10. The CDR3 sequence is 17 residues long. Germline CDR1 is LNHDA and CDR2 is SQIVND (reference sequence). CDR3 amino acids: CASKLASGGPSTDTQYF. In DNA, the CDR3 is TGTGCCAGTAAGTTAGCTAGCGGGGGACCTAGCACAGATACGCAGTATTTT.

The J gene is TRBJ2-3, the V gene TRBV4-1, with TRBD2 identical over 11 bases. With V trimmed by 6 bases and J by 6 bases, 5 bases remained unmatched. There are 14 residues in the CDR3. CDR1 MGHRA and CDR2 YSYEKL come from the germline V gene. CDR3 bases: TGCGCCAGCAGTAGACTAGCGGGGTTGGATACGCAGTATTTT. This translates into CASSRLAGLDTQYF.

The genes are TRBV9 and TRBJ2-3; D remains ambiguous. The CDR3 consists of 16 residues. The V gene's germline CDR1 is SGDLS and CDR2 YYNGEE. V shed 0 bases and J shed 2 bases, with 13 bases lying between them. CDR3 bases: TGTGCCAGCAGCGTAGCGCGGTCAACCTCCACAGATACGCAGTATTTT. It yields the protein CASSVARSTSTDTQYF. The full variable domain, completed using reference TRBV9 and TRBJ2-3, is DSGVTQTPKHLITATGQRVTLRCSPRSGDLSVYWYQQSLDQGLQFLIQYYNGEERAKGNILERFSAQQFPDLHSELNLSSLELGDSALYFCASSVARSTSTDTQYFGPGTRLTVL.

This chain uses TRBV7-3 with TRBJ2-5, with D possibly being TRBD1 (6 bases). The CDR3 loop spans 13 amino acids. Trimming pared 5 bases from V and 3 bases from J, leaving 10 bases between. The germline gives CDR1 SGHTA, CDR2 FQGTGA. The CDR3 DNA sequence: TGTGCCAGCAGCCCCCACAGGGAAGAGACCCAGTACTTC. Translation: CASSPHREETQYF. The complete variable domain, with remaining parts taken from reference TRBV7-3 and TRBJ2-5, reads GAGVSQTPSNKVTEKGKYVELRCDPISGHTALYWYRQSLGQGPEFLIYFQGTGAADDSGLPNDRFFAVRPEGSVSTLKIQRTERGDSAVYLCASSPHREETQYFGPGTRLLVL.

The rearrangement joins TRBV29-1 to TRBJ1-1; D unresolved. Deletions cut 3 bases from V and 1 base from J, with 9 bases between. The germline V gene has CDR1 SQVTM and CDR2 ANQGSEA. The CDR3 is 13 residues long. In DNA form, the CDR3 reads TGCAGCGTTGAGGTGCGGTCGAACACTGAAGCTTTCTTT. Translation: CSVEVRSNTEAFF.

The chain combines TRBV27 with TRBJ2-7; D might be TRBD1 (6 bases). Germline values: CDR1 MNHEY, CDR2 SMNVEV (reference sequence). The CDR3 contains 14 residues. The V end was cut by 2 bases, the J end by 7 bases, with 15 bases between. The CDR3 reads CASSLRGTGWEQYF. In DNA, the CDR3 is TGTGCCAGCAGTTTAAGGGGAACAGGGTGGGAGCAGTACTTC.

This clone has a handful of counts. The chain carries TRBV6-6 and TRBJ2-1; D may be TRBD2 (7 bases). The V end was cut by 0 bases, the J end by 14 bases, with 14 bases between. In germline, CDR1 is MNHNY, CDR2 SVGAGI (reference sequence). The CDR3 covers 13 residues. The CDR3: CASSYSKGGVEFF. CDR3 nucleotides: TGTGCCAGCAGTTACTCGAAAGGGGGGGTCGAGTTCTTC.

The chain recombines TRBV18 with TRBJ1-4; TRBD1 aligns across 11 bases. Losses at the gene ends were 6 bases for V and 8 bases for J; bases not matched to a gene: 8. The CDR3 length is 15 residues. The germline V gene has CDR1 KGHSH and CDR2 LQKENI. In nucleotides, the CDR3 is TGTGCCAGCTCGCCCCCGGGACAGGGGGACGAAAAACTGTTTTTT. Translating gives CASSPPGQGDEKLFF.